The clone carrying this TCR beta chain has just one count. Its antigen remains unidentified. Run at survey level, the immunoSEQ assay was version v3.0. Assay used: immunoSEQ multiplex PCR; TCRdb lists only in-frame clones, some missing. The sample lists roughly 20,000 clones, around 79% occurring once. This sample is part of a study of long-term antiretroviral therapy in people with HIV. The CDR3 length is 15 residues. V lost 5 bases and J lost 0, with 13 bases in between. Germline CDR1 reads SEHNR; CDR2 reads FQNEAQ (reference sequence). Findings of the study overall: Transplant donor controls retained higher diversity, though diversity increased after ART.

The chain employs TRBV7-9 and TRBJ2-5; tentatively, D is TRBD1 (6 bases). Here the sequenced sample was unsorted PBMCs, taken 2.3 years after starting antiretroviral therapy. The clonotype comes from a woman aged 40 to 49 with HIV. CDR3 sequence reads: CASSPRDRNQETQYF. The CDR3 coding sequence is TGTGCCAGCAGCCCCAGAGACAGGAACCAAGAGACCCAGTACTTC. The full variable domain, its missing parts supplied by reference TRBV7-9 and TRBJ2-5, is DTGVSQNPRHKITKRGQNVTFRCDPISEHNRLYWYRQTLGQGPEFLTYFQNEAQLEKSRLLSDRFSAERPKGSFSTLEIQRTEQGDSAMYLCASSPRDRNQETQYFGPGTRLLVL.